This record covers a single TCR beta chain. These data belong to a study of blood T cell repertoires in COVID-19. Study context: Some COVID-19 samples were acute and others convalescent; all came from the United States, Italy and Spain.

Deletions cut 4 bases from V and 5 bases from J, with 10 bases between. The CDR3 runs to 13 residues. Germline CDR1 reads LNHDA; CDR2 reads SQIVND (reference sequence). The table came from immunoSEQ multiplex PCR; TCRdb's copy has only in-frame clones and leaves some out. Of about 110,000 clones in the sample, about 87% were seen once. The chain uses TRBV19 and TRBJ2-3; D is perhaps TRBD1 (5 bases). Sequencing was performed on peripheral blood. This sequence was found in a human donor in a cohort sampled during active COVID-19. The CDR3 bases are TGTGCCAGTAGTACGATCCAGGGAGATACGCAGTATTTT. Translating gives CASSTIQGDTQYF.